The 4 T cell receptor beta chains presented below share a single source sample, sequenced in a study of OX40 agonist ivuxolimab in advanced cancers. The table came from immunoSEQ multiplex PCR; TCRdb's copy has only in-frame clones and leaves some out. Here the sample spans approximately 52,000 clones, 75% to 85% being singletons. The sequencing here drew on CD4+ or CD8+ T cells sorted from blood, taken in a trial of the OX40 agonist ivuxolimab. These receptors were obtained from an adult with an advanced solid tumor such as melanoma, head and neck, liver or kidney cancer.

Comments on this clone: The junction shows a germline mismatch at one end, possibly a read error. This chain uses TRBV7-7 with TRBJ2-1; no definite D call. The CDR3 length is 13 residues. Germline V gives CDR1 SSHAT, CDR2 FNYEAQ (reference sequence). CDR3 DNA: TGTGCTAGCAGCTTTGGAAAAGTCAGTGAGCAGTTCTTC. This codes for CASSFGKVSEQFF.

This clone turned up a few times. The chain uses TRBV9 and TRBJ2-7; perhaps TRBD2 as D (6 bases). The CDR3 loop spans 13 amino acids. The germline V gene encodes CDR1 SGDLS and CDR2 YYNGEE. V lost 2 bases and J lost 6, with 12 bases in between. The CDR3 nucleotides read TGTGCCAGCAGCGTCCGACCCGGGGGCGAGCAGTACTTC. Translated: CASSVRPGGEQYF. Looking up the rest from reference TRBV9 and TRBJ2-7 gives the full variable domain: DSGVTQTPKHLITATGQRVTLRCSPRSGDLSVYWYQQSLDQGLQFLIQYYNGEERAKGNILERFSAQQFPDLHSELNLSSLELGDSALYFCASSVRPGGEQYFGPGTRLTVT.

This chain connects TRBV15 to TRBJ1-6, with TRBD1 as a possible D gene (5 bases). V lost 9 bases and J lost 8, with 17 bases in between. This CDR3 has 14 residues. Germline CDR1 LNHNV, CDR2 YYDKDF (reference sequence). CDR3 nucleotides: TGTGCCACAGAACTGAGGGGACGTGATTCACCCCTCCACTTT. It yields the protein CATELRGRDSPLHF.

The chain employs TRBV27 and TRBJ1-5; D remains unclear. This CDR3 has 13 amino acids. Germline V gene sequence: CDR1 MNHEY, CDR2 SMNVEV (reference sequence). Trimming removed 5 bases at V and 6 bases at J, with 11 bases between. The CDR3 loop reads CASSARPSQPQHF. The CDR3 DNA reads as TGTGCCAGCAGTGCCCGACCCAGTCAGCCCCAGCATTTT.